The 14 T cell receptor beta chains presented below share a single source sample, sequenced in a study of CD8+ T cells in alopecia areata. Reverse transcribed after extraction, RNA yielded cDNA as the sequencing template. Some clones are missing from TCRdb's copy, which holds only in-frame ones; the method was immunoSEQ multiplex PCR. The sample includes 200,000 to 250,000 clones, roughly 44% of them seen just once. The treatment was: oral pan-JAK inhibitor, 5-10 mg twice daily. Sequencing was performed on CD4+ T cells sorted from blood, taken at approximately week 36, from a patient treated with tofacitinib. Receptors were obtained from a human donor with alopecia areata.

The chain is built from TRBV11-2 and TRBJ2-5, with 8 bases fitting TRBD1. The ends lost 2 bases at V and 4 bases at J; junction bases unmatched: 6. The CDR3 extends over 15 amino acids. Germline CDR1 SGHAT, CDR2 FQNNGV. The CDR3 is CASSLSVQGGETQYF. The CDR3 coding sequence is TGTGCCAGCAGCTTATCGGTACAGGGGGGAGAGACCCAGTACTTC.

The DNA of the CDR3 is TGTGCCAGCAGCTTAAGGGACAGCTACTATGGCTACACCTTC. Translated: CASSLRDSYYGYTF. The chain employs TRBV11-2 and TRBJ1-2; TRBD1 matches at 7 bases. V trimming: 2 bases; J trimming: 3 bases; junction bases outside the gene matches: 3. The CDR3 is 14 residues long. Germline V gene lookup returns CDR1 SGHAT and CDR2 FQNNGV. The variable domain in full, with the rest retrieved from reference TRBV11-2 and TRBJ1-2, is EAGVAQSPRYKIIEKRQSVAFWCNPISGHATLYWYQQILGQGPKLLIQFQNNGVVDDSQLPKDRFSAERLKGVDSTLKIQPAKLEDSAVYLCASSLRDSYYGYTFGSGTRLTVV.

The sample holds many counts of this clone. The V gene is TRBV4-1, the J gene TRBJ1-2, with TRBD1 as a possible D gene (5 bases). The CDR3 is made up of 15 amino acids. Trimming shortened V by 3 bases and J by 4 bases, and 15 bases separated the two germline ends. The germline V gene encodes CDR1 MGHRA and CDR2 YSYEKL. CDR3 coding DNA: TGCGCCAGCAGCCATAGGGCAGGAGGGACCTATGGCTACACCTTC. Protein sequence: CASSHRAGGTYGYTF.

This CDR3 is CASSIVSGTQFF. The CDR3 DNA sequence: TGTGCCAGTAGTATAGTCTCGGGGACGCAGTTCTTC. V is TRBV19 and J is TRBJ2-1; D possibly uses TRBD1 or TRBD2 (5 bases each). Germline V lookup: CDR1 LNHDA, CDR2 SQIVND (reference sequence). V was clipped by 1 base and J by 12 bases, with 10 bases between them. The CDR3 is 12 residues long.

This chain uses TRBV7-2 with TRBJ2-5; D is ambiguous. The V gene's germline CDR1 is SGHTA and CDR2 FQGNSA. Deletions cut 5 bases from V and 3 bases from J, with 4 bases between. This CDR3 has 11 amino acids. DNA for the CDR3: TGTGCCAGCAGCACGAAAGAGACCCAGTACTTC. Its protein is CASSTKETQYF.

The CDR3 DNA sequence: TGCGCCAGCAGCTTGTTGGGACGGTGGAACACTGAAGCTTTCTTT. Translating it yields CASSLLGRWNTEAFF. V gene TRBV5-1 combines with J gene TRBJ1-1; D is possibly TRBD1 (5 bases). Trimming left V 1 base short and J 1 base short, with 11 bases between. This CDR3 is 15 amino acids long. Germline CDR1 SGHRS, CDR2 YFSETQ.

The chain links TRBV19 to TRBJ2-4; a weak D match, TRBD2 (6 bases). From germline, CDR1 is LNHDA and CDR2 SQIVND (reference sequence). V lost 3 bases, J lost 8 bases, and 20 bases lay in between. The CDR3 is 16 residues long. CDR3 residues: CASSIASGGMLDIQYF. In DNA, the CDR3 is TGTGCCAGTAGTATCGCGAGCGGCGGGATGTTGGACATTCAGTACTTC. Filled out from reference TRBV19 and TRBJ2-4, the complete variable domain reads DGGITQSPKYLFRKEGQNVTLSCEQNLNHDAMYWYRQDPGQGLRLIYYSQIVNDFQKGDIAEGYSVSREKKESFPLTVTSAQKNPTAFYLCASSIASGGMLDIQYFGAGTRLSVL.

The V gene is TRBV7-2, the J gene TRBJ2-3, with 9 bases aligning to TRBD1. J gave up 0 bases and V 3 bases, and 7 bases lay outside the gene matches. The CDR3 covers 17 residues. Germline CDR1 and CDR2: SGHTA and FQGNSA. In nucleotides, the CDR3 is TGTGCCAGCAGCTTCAATCCCGGGACAGGGAGCACAGATACGCAGTATTTT. Its protein is CASSFNPGTGSTDTQYF. Using reference TRBV7-2 and TRBJ2-3 for the parts outside the CDR3, the full variable domain is GAGVSQSPSNKVTEKGKDVELRCDPISGHTALYWYRQSLGQGLEFLIYFQGNSAPDKSGLPSDRFSAERTGGSVSTLTIQRTQQEDSAVYLCASSFNPGTGSTDTQYFGPGTRLTVL.

V and J are TRBV7-9 and TRBJ1-1; no reliable D call. The CDR3 runs 13 residues. CDR1 and CDR2 from the germline V gene are SEHNR and FQNEAQ (reference sequence). V was cut by 4 bases and J by 11 bases, with 17 bases left in between. DNA of the CDR3: TGTGCCAGCAGCTCAGATACGGGGAGTGGGGCTTTCTTT. It codes for CASSSDTGSGAFF.

This chain joins TRBV11-2 and TRBJ2-1; 8 bases line up with TRBD2. Germline V CDR1 and CDR2: SGHAT, FQNNGV. V gave up 3 bases and J gave up 8 bases; unmatched junction bases: 9. This CDR3 contains 15 residues. The CDR3 region has the DNA TGTGCCAGCAGCTTTTTAGCGGGATCCCGAGATGAGCAGTTCTTC. As protein: CASSFLAGSRDEQFF.

The chain carries TRBV5-1 and TRBJ2-1; D ambiguous. Germline CDR1 reads SGHRS; CDR2 reads YFSETQ. This CDR3 region has 15 residues. V dropped 4 bases and J dropped 1 base, with 12 bases sitting between them. The CDR3: CASSAVELSYNEQFF. CDR3 bases: TGCGCCAGCAGCGCCGTGGAGCTTTCCTACAATGAGCAGTTCTTC.

This chain links TRBV19 with TRBJ1-5, with TRBD1 matching 7 bases. Germline CDR1 and CDR2: LNHDA and SQIVND (reference sequence). This CDR3 contains 14 residues. After removal of 6 bases from V and 2 bases from J, the junction contained 4 bases not matched to a gene. CDR3 region: CASRRQGGNQPQHF. The CDR3 bases are TGTGCCAGTAGACGACAGGGAGGCAATCAGCCCCAGCATTTT.

The chain recombines TRBV29-1 with TRBJ2-7; 8 nucleotides match TRBD1. The germline CDR1 and CDR2 sequences are SQVTM and ANQGSEA. The CDR3 is made up of 12 amino acids. For the CDR3, the DNA is TGCAGTGCTGGGACAGGTCGTTACGAGCAGTACTTC. It yields the protein CSAGTGRYEQYF.

This chain connects TRBV2 to TRBJ2-3, with D possibly TRBD2 on 5 matching bases. CDR3 length equals 14 residues. Germline V gene lookup returns CDR1 SNHLY and CDR2 FYNNEI. V was cut by 6 bases and J by 0 bases, with 10 bases left in between. The CDR3 DNA reads TGTGCCAGCAGAGGACGGACTAGCACAGATACGCAGTATTTT. The encoded protein is CASRGRTSTDTQYF.